Sequencing of this T cell receptor beta chain was carried out in a study of cytomegalovirus exposure and HLA in healthy donors. The study, taken as a whole, reports: Researchers counted around 180 TCR beta chains as cytomegalovirus-associated. Three chains linked to CMV were shown in vitro to be specific for CMV antigens.

In regard to this clone: Its antigen remains unknown.

Method: immunoSEQ multiplex PCR; TCRdb's copy keeps in-frame clones and lacks some. The sample records some 150,000 clones, about 94% being singletons. This CDR3 spans 15 amino acids. Trimming removed 6 bases from V and 1 base from J; junction bases left unmatched: 7. Germline-derived CDR1 and CDR2 are SNHLY and FYNNEI. Sequencing used PBMCs. The receptor was derived from a man between 18 and 29 years old in good health and CMV-seropositive. The chain carries TRBV2 and TRBJ2-3; 7 bases fit TRBD2. CDR3 in DNA: TGTGCCAGCAGGGCCCTAGCGGTGGGCACAGATACGCAGTATTTT. It yields the protein CASRALAVGTDTQYF. Supplemented by reference TRBV2 and TRBJ2-3, the full variable domain reads EPEVTQTPSHQVTQMGQEVILRCVPISNHLYFYWYRQILGQKVEFLVSFYNNEISEKSEIFDDQFSVERPDGSNFTLKIRSTKLEDSAMYFCASRALAVGTDTQYFGPGTRLTVL.